Detailed here is one TCR beta chain. The antigen remains unidentified. DNA at around 210 ng, tens of thousands of T cell genomes, went into sorted-subset replicate PCRs. Study processing details: Filtering differed, since immunoSEQ gave only junction sequences and no quality scores. Sequencing was performed with immunoSEQ multiplex PCR; in TCRdb, only in-frame clones are kept and a portion is missing. The V and J calls and the clone size are those of that table, but D and trimming were determined from the DNA. The data show about 2.2 million clones, around 93% seen once. Naive-designated CD8 cells lacked CD45RO, were positively enriched for CCR7, and omitted terminally differentiated effector memory CD45RA+ cells. Trimming removed 1 base from V and 5 bases from J, with 8 bases in between. This CDR3 comprises 13 residues. Germline V gives CDR1 MNHNS, CDR2 SASEGT. The sample originates from a study of shared clonotypes between healthy human individuals.

Overall study findings and caveats: Blood was the only sampled material, and tissue repertoires likely differ. Genetic and exposure-history diversity was limited by the few donors.

Sequencing input: naive CD8+ T cells from PBMCs. V gene TRBV6-1 combines with J gene TRBJ1-2; D is unclear. The receptor comes from a man aged 18 to 35 in good health. Some clones in this sample may be carry-over from other donors' samples. The CDR3 loop is CASSEGTEYGYTF. The CDR3 bases are TGTGCCAGCAGTGAAGGGACCGAATATGGCTACACCTTC.